The clone carrying this T cell receptor (beta chain) appeared a single time. Antigen unknown. The study sampled blood at baseline, cycle 4 day 1, and cycle 7 day 1. TCRdb's table, derived via immunoSEQ multiplex PCR, lists solely in-frame clones and lacks some. Of around 60,000 clones in the sample, around 90% were seen once. The CDR3 contains 14 residues. Deletions cut 2 bases from V and 4 bases from J, with 12 bases between. Per the germline V gene, CDR1 is SGHNT and CDR2 is YYREEE (reference sequence). These data come from a study of OX40 agonist ivuxolimab in advanced cancers. Looking at the study overall: Three partial responders included one hepatocellular carcinoma patient and two cutaneous melanoma patients. General study results and limits: Within 6 weeks, CD4+ and CD8+ blood T cells expanded clonally at 0.1 to 3.0 mg/kg. Relative to CD4+, CD8+ T cells held more expanded clones on average.

The source material was CD4+ or CD8+ T cells sorted from blood, sampled in a trial of the OX40 agonist ivuxolimab. This chain links TRBV5-4 with TRBJ1-1; D may be TRBD1 (5 bases). This TCR was sampled from an adult with an advanced solid tumor such as melanoma, head and neck, liver or kidney cancer. This chain's CDR3 is CASSLISGITEAFF. The CDR3 DNA sequence: TGTGCCAGCAGCTTAATTTCAGGGATCACTGAAGCTTTCTTT.